The entry below describes one T cell receptor beta chain. Researchers amplified the TCR beta CDR3 regions from RNA transcripts. TCR CDR3 regions were first amplified by RT-PCR with HTBI primers. TCRdb re-analysed the multiplex PCR reads in MiXCR, keeping a single row per CDR3 protein. The sample includes some 510,000 distinct CDR3 sequences, roughly 20% seen only once; the top ten take more than 25%. The data stem from a study of T cells in Graves' hyperthyroidism and ophthalmopathy. Germline loops: CDR1 LGHNT, CDR2 FRNRAP. The CDR3 covers 13 residues. Between the trimmed V and J ends, which lost 5 bases and 8 bases, there was a span of 15 bases. Any patient presenting with uncontrolled infection, other autoimmune disease, pregnancy or lactation was left out.

Input material: blood. The chain uses TRBV12-5 and TRBJ1-2; D is unclear. This TCR was recovered from a young man with Graves' hyperthyroidism. DNA of the CDR3: TGTGCTAGTGGTCCTACGTTAGGCGGGGGCTACACCTTC. It specifies CASGPTLGGGYTF.